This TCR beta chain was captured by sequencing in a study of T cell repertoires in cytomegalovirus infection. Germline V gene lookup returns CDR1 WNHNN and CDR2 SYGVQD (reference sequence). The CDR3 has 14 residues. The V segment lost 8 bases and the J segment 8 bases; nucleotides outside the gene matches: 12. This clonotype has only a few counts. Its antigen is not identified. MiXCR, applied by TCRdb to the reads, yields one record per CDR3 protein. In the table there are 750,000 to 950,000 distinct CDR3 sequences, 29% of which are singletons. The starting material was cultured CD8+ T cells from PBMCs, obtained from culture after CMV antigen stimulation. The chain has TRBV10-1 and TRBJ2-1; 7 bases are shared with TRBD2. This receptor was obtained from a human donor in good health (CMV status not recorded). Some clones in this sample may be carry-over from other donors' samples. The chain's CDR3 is CASAGTPTSDEQFF. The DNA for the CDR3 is TGCGCCAGCGCCGGGACCCCCACTAGCGATGAGCAGTTCTTC.